This T cell receptor (beta chain) was identified during a study of shared clonotypes between healthy human individuals. Sequencing used immunoSEQ multiplex PCR; TCRdb keeps in-frame clones, though not all of them. The repertoire holds approximately 500,000 clones, with around 96% as singletons. In regard to this clone: The antigen remains unidentified.

V shed 5 bases and J 3 bases; nucleotides not matched to a gene: 8. CDR3 length: 15 amino acids. CDR1 and CDR2 (germline): MNHEY, SMNVEV (reference sequence). Study-level results: Memory subsets had estimated richness that was generally smaller than that of naive subsets.

Specimen: naive CD4+ T cells sorted from blood. Subset denoted: CD45RA+ positively selected. This sequence was found in a woman aged 25-40 years in good health. The chain couples TRBV27 to TRBJ2-3; 7 bases are a match to TRBD2. Here the CDR3 reads CASSHYSGGTDTQYF. For the CDR3, the DNA is TGTGCCAGCAGTCACTACTCGGGGGGAACAGATACGCAGTATTTT.